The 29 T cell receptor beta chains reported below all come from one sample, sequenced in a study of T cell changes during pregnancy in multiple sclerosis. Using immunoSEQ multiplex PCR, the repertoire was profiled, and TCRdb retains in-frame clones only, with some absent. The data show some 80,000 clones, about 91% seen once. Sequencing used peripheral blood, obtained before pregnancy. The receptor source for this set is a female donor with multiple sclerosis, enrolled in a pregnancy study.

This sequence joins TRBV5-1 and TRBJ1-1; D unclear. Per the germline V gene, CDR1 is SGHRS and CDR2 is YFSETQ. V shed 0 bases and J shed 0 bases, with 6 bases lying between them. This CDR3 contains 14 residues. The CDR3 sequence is CASSLGTMNTEAFF. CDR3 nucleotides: TGCGCCAGCAGCTTGGGAACAATGAACACTGAAGCTTTCTTT.

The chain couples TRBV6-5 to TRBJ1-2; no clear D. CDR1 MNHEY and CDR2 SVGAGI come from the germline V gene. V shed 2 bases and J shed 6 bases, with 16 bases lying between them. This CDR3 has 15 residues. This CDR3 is CASSYAKTEFDGYTF. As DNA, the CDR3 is TGTGCCAGCAGTTACGCGAAGACGGAGTTTGATGGCTACACCTTC.

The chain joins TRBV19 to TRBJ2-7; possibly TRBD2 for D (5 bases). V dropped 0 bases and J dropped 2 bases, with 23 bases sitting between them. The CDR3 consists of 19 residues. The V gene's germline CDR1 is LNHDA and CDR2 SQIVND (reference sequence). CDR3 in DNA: TGTGCCAGTAGTATAGATTGGTCGGGGAATGGGGTCGCAGCCTACGAGCAGTACTTC. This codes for CASSIDWSGNGVAAYEQYF.

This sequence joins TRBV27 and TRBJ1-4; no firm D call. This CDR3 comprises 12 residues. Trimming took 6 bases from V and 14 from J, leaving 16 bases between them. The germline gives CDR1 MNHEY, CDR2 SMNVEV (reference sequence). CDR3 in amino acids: CASRRPGEKLFF. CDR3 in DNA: TGTGCCAGCAGACGACCCGGGGAGAAGCTGTTTTTT.

The CDR3 coding sequence is TGTGCCAGCAGCTCTACCGAGACCTTACGGGATGAGCAGTTCTTC. It encodes CASSSTETLRDEQFF. The rearrangement uses TRBV11-2 and TRBJ2-1, with D unresolved. This CDR3 is built from 15 residues. CDR1 SGHAT and CDR2 FQNNGV come from the germline V gene. The germline V and J ends were trimmed by 4 bases and 8 bases, with 18 bases remaining between them.

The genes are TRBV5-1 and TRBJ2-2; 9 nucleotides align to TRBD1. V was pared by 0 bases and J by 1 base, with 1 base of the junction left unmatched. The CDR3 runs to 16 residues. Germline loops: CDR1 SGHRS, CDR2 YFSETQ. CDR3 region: CASSLGGQGNTGELFF. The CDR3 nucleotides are TGCGCCAGCAGCTTGGGGGGACAGGGGAACACCGGGGAGCTGTTTTTT.

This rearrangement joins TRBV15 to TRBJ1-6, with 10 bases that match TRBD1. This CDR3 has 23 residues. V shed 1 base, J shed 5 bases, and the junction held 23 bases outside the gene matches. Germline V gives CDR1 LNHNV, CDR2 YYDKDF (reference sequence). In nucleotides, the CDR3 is TGTGCCACCAGCAGAGTCTACGGACAGGGGGGGATCCCTCGTTCCTCGGATAATTCACCCCTCCACTTT. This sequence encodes CATSRVYGQGGIPRSSDNSPLHF.

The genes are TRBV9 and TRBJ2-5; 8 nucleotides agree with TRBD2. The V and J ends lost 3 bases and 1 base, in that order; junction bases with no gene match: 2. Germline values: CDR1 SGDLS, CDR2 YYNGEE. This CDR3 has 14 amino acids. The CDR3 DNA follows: TGTGCCAGCAGCGCTAGCGGGCTCCAAGAGACCCAGTACTTC. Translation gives CASSASGLQETQYF.

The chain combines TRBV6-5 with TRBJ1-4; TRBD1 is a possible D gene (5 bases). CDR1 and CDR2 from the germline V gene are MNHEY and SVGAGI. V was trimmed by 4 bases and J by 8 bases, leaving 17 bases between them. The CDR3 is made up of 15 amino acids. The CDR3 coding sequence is TGTGCCAGCAGTTTCTCAGCGGAGGGGAGCGAAAAACTGTTTTTT. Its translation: CASSFSAEGSEKLFF.

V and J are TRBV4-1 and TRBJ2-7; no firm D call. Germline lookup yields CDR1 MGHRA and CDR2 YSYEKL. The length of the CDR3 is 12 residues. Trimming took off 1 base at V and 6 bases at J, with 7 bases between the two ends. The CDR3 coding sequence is TGCGCCAGCAGCCAAGTTAACGGCGAGCAGTACTTC. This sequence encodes CASSQVNGEQYF.

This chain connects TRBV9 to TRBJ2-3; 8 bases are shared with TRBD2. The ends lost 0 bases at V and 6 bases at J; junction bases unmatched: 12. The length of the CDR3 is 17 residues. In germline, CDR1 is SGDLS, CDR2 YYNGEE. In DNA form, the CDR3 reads TGTGCCAGCAGCGTAGTGGGTCTAGCGGGTATTCTCGATACGCAGTATTTT. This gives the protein CASSVVGLAGILDTQYF.

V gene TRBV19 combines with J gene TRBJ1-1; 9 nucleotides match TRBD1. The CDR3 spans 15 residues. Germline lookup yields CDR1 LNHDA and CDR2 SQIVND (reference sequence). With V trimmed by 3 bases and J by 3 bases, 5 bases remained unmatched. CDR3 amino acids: CASSMGTGSDTEAFF. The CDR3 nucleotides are TGTGCCAGTAGTATGGGGACAGGGTCGGACACTGAAGCTTTCTTT.

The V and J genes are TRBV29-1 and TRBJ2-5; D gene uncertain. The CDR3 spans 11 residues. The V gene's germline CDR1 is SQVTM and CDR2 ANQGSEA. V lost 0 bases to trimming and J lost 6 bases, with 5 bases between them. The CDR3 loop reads CSVEDHKTQYF. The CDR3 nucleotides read TGCAGCGTTGAAGATCACAAGACCCAGTACTTC.

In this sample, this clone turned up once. CDR3 region: CASGGQGDPNYGYTF. The CDR3 nucleotides read TGTGCCTCGGGAGGACAGGGCGACCCTAACTATGGCTACACCTTC. The chain joins TRBV10-3 to TRBJ1-2, with 8 nucleotides matching TRBD1. Germline CDR1 and CDR2: ENHRY and SYGVKD. CDR3 size: 15 residues. J was trimmed by 0 bases and V by 11 bases; bases with no gene match: 11.

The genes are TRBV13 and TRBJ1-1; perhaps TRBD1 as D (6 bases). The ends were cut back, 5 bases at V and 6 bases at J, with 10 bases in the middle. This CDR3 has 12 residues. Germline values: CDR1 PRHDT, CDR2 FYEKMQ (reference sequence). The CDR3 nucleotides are TGTGCCAGCAGCCCAGACAGGCCTGAAGCTTTCTTT. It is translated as CASSPDRPEAFF.

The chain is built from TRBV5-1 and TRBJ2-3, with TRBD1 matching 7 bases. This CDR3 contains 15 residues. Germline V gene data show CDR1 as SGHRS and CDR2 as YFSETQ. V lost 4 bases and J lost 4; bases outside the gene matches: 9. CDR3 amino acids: CASSNGAGGPDTQYF. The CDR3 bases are TGCGCCAGCAGCAACGGGGCAGGGGGACCAGATACGCAGTATTTT.

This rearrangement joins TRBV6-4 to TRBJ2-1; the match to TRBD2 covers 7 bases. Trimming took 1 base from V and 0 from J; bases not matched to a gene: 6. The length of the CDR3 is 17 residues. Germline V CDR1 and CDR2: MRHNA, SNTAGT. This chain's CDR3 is CASSDWFWGGSYNEQFF. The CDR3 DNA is TGTGCCAGCAGTGACTGGTTTTGGGGGGGCTCCTACAATGAGCAGTTCTTC.

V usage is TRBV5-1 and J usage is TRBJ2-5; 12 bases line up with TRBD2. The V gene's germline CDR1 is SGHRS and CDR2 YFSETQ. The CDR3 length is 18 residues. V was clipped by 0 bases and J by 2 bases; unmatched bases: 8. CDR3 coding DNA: TGCGCCAGCAGCTTGGGGCTAGCGGGGGGGCTACCTCAAGAGACCCAGTACTTC. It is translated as CASSLGLAGGLPQETQYF.

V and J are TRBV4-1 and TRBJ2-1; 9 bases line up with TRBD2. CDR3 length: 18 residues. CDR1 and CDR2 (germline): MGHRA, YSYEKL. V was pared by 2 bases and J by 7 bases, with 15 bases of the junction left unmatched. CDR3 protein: CASSQPGRGAGGRNEQFF. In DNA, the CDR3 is TGCGCCAGCAGCCAACCCGGACGAGGGGCGGGGGGGCGAAATGAGCAGTTCTTC.

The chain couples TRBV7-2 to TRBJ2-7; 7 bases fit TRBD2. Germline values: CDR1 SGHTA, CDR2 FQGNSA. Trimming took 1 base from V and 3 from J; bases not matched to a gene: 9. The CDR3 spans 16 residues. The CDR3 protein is CASSLGGGGGFYEQYF. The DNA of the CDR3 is TGTGCCAGCAGCTTAGGAGGTGGCGGGGGTTTCTACGAGCAGTACTTC.

The CDR3 nucleotides read TGTGCCAGCAGCCAAAAGGCAGGGCACACTGAAGCTTTCTTT. Translated: CASSQKAGHTEAFF. The chain links TRBV5-4 to TRBJ1-1, with TRBD1 as a possible D gene (5 bases). The CDR3 is 14 residues long. Looked up from germline, CDR1 is SGHNT and CDR2 is YYREEE (reference sequence). V was pared by 4 bases and J by 3 bases, with 13 bases between.

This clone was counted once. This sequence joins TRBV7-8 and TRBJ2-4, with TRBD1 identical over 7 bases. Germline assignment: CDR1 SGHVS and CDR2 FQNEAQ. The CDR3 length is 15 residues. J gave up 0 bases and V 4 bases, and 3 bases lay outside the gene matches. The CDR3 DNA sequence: TGTGCCAGCAGCTACCCAGGGGGAGCCAAAAACATTCAGTACTTC. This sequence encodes CASSYPGGAKNIQYF.

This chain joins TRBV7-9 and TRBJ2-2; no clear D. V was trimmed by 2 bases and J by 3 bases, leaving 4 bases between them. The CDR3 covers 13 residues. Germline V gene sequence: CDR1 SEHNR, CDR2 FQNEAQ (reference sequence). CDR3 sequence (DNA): TGTGCCAGCAGCTTAATCTACACCGGGGAGCTGTTTTTT. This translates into CASSLIYTGELFF.

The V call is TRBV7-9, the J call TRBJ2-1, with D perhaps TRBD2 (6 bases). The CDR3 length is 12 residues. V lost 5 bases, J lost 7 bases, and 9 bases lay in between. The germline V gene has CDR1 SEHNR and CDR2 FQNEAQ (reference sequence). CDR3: CASSPRENEQFF. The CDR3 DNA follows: TGTGCCAGCAGCCCACGGGAGAATGAGCAGTTCTTC.

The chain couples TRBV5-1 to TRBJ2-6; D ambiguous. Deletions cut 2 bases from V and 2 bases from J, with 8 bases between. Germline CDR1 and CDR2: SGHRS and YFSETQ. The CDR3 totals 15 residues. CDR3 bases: TGCGCCAGCAGCTTCCTAGTGGCTGGGGCCAACGTCCTGACTTTC. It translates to CASSFLVAGANVLTF.

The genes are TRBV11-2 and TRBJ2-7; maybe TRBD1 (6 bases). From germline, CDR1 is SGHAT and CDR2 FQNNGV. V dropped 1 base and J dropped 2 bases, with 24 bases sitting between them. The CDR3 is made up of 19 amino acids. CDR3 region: CASSLGPSPTGWGTYEQYF. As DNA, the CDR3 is TGTGCCAGCAGCTTAGGACCCTCCCCTACAGGGTGGGGAACCTACGAGCAGTACTTC.

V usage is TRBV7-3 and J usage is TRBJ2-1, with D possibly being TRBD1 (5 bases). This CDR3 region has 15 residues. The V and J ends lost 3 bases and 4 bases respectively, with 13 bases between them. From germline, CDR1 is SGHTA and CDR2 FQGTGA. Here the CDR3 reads CASSLDTEIYNEQFF. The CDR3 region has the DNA TGTGCCAGCAGCTTGGACACAGAAATATACAATGAGCAGTTCTTC.

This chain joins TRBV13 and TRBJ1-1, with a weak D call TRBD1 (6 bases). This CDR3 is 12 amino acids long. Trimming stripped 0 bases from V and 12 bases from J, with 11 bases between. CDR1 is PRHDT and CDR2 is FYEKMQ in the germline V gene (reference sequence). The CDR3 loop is CASSLGRGQTFF. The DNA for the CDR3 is TGTGCCAGCAGCTTAGGCCGGGGACAAACTTTCTTT.

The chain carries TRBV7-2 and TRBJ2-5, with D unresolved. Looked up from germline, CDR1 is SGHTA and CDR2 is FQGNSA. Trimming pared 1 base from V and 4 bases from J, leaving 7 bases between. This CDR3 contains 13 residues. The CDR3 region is CASSLEVGETQYF. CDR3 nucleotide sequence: TGTGCCAGCAGCTTAGAAGTCGGAGAGACCCAGTACTTC.